Given below is one T cell receptor beta chain in context. Antigen unknown. All gene names here are mouse names. This record comes from a study of CD8+ T cells in alopecia areata. General study results and limits: Scalp samples also contribute reads from the resident alphabeta T cells found in normal skin. Higher clonality and more expanded CD8+ clones appeared in lesional than normal scalp.

cDNA reverse transcribed from extracted RNA served as the sequencing template. Repertoires were generated with immunoSEQ multiplex PCR, while TCRdb's copy carries only in-frame clones and drops some. The table records more than 250,000 clones without singletons, the ten largest covering roughly 1.2%. Scientists pooled cutaneous lymph node cells and sorted them on CD4, CD8alpha, NKG2D, NKG2ACE and other markers. Sequenced material: CD4+ T cells sorted from a lymph node. This sequence was found in a C3H/HeJ mouse with alopecia areata. The strain's MHC: H2-k.

The sequenced CDR3 bases are TGTGCCAGCAGCCAGGACAGGGGGAGGGACTAT. Translating it yields CASSQDRGRDY. The whole CDR3 protein reads CASSQDRGRDYEQYF. The rearrangement joins TRBV5 to TRBJ2-7, with TRBD1 matching 10 bases. The read halts 4 residues ahead of the CDR3 end, with the missing end drawn from the germline J gene. The germline V gene has CDR1 LGHNA and CDR2 YNLKQL (reference sequence). The CDR3 is 15 amino acids. After removal of 3 bases from V and 3 bases from J, the junction contained 5 bases not matched to a gene.